This TCR beta chain is from a study of siplizumab effects on memory and regulatory T cells (dated by TCRdb to the late 2010s). In terms of the full investigation: The effect of the anti-CD2 antibody siplizumab on alloreactive T-cell subsets was examined in allogeneic mixed lymphocyte reactions constructed from human PBMCs. Study-wide findings and limitations: Unstimulated naive T cells appeared more diverse than memory T cells, and naive cells seemed to contribute substantially to the alloresponse. No functional confirmation was obtained for the suppressive function of proliferating Tregs from siplizumab cultures. A naive or memory phenotype could not be assigned to roughly 80-97% of proliferating CD4+ or CD8+ clones. Of the alloreactive CD4+ clones that could be mapped, the Treg-derived share averaged approximately 67% with siplizumab compared with around 27% in control reactions. Because sequences below about 10^-5 frequency were poorly captured, only a minor fraction of alloreactive clones could be mapped to unstimulated subsets. The cumulative frequency of alloreactive sequences traceable to unstimulated CD4+ memory T cells was significantly reduced by siplizumab.

Sorted unstimulated T cells and proliferating T cells recovered from mixed lymphocyte reactions were subjected to TCRbeta CDR3 sequencing. Fresh whole blood from ten to eleven HLA-typed healthy donors served as the source for isolating PBMCs. To map where alloreactive clones came from, CD4+ regulatory T cells in the unstimulated state were FACS-sorted. The method behind the library was the immunoSEQ multiplex PCR assay. Roughly 9.8 x 10^4 TCR templates per sample were assayed on the deep sequencing platform. Genomic DNA extracted from sorted T cells was used for TCRbeta CDR3 sequencing. Per the authors' processing: Clonal analysis of TCRbeta CDR3 data was done in the R programming language. Comparing unstimulated samples against CFSE-low samples taken after the reaction was how alloreactive CD4+ and CD8+ clones were defined. Regulatory or non-regulatory origin was assigned to alloreactive CD4+ clones by matching of sequences to sorted unstimulated Treg and non-Treg repertoires. The table comes from immuneACCESS by way of TCRdb, which keeps in-frame sequences with V and J called. Part of the clones is missing from these tables; in studies checked, under half for an unresolved V gene and the rest for unknown reasons. That table gives V, J and clone size, and the DNA gave D and trimming. In this sample the table shows more than 85,000 clones, about 91% of which occur a single time. The ten largest account for 0.55% to 0.85% of the sample.

There are 16 amino acids in the CDR3, from cysteine to phenylalanine inclusive. The sequence is cut down to CDR3 DNA, 48 bases in frame from base 1. The germline V gene sets CDR1 to KGHSH and CDR2 to LQKENI. Ends trimmed: V by 0 bases, J by 5 bases; bases unmatched to a gene: 7. For this clone: Its antigen specificity is not known. No much larger clone exists at a distance of one base, and base qualities are not known.

The chain couples TRBV18 to TRBJ2-1; 7 of the junction bases match TRBD1. The TCR comes from a human donor in good health. Sequenced material: Tregs sorted from blood. The bases read TGTGCCAGCTCACCACCGAGCGCAGGGGGAAACAATGAGCAGTTCTTC. Its product reads: CASSPPSAGGNNEQFF.